This T cell receptor beta chain originates from a study of cytomegalovirus exposure and HLA in healthy donors. Findings of the study overall: The records held CMV serostatus as the only immune exposure information.

In the PCR, 60 Vbeta and 13 Jbeta primers were used. Generated by immunoSEQ multiplex PCR, the TCRdb table keeps only in-frame clones and is missing some. The repertoire consists of roughly 110,000 clones, with 70% to 80% occurring once and the leading ten covering 3% to 4.5%. The CDR3 covers 17 residues. The V gene end was trimmed by 4 bases and the J gene end by 5 bases; junction bases not matched to a gene: 15. In germline, CDR1 is SGHRS, CDR2 YFSETQ. Notes on this clone: The antigen remains unidentified.

The V and J genes are TRBV5-1 and TRBJ2-7; 10 bases agree with TRBD1. Sequenced material: PBMCs. This TCR was sampled from a man in his fifties or sixties in good health and CMV-seronegative. CDR3 sequence: CASSTGRGRDRGDEQYF. The CDR3 DNA reads TGCGCCAGCAGCACTGGGAGGGGCCGGGACAGGGGTGACGAGCAGTACTTC.